This T cell receptor (beta chain) was sequenced during a study of a mutant IDH1 vaccine in newly diagnosed glioma. About the research overall: At week 47 came visit V13, while visit V12 had come at week 35.

Some clones are missing from TCRdb's copy, which holds only in-frame ones; the method was immunoSEQ multiplex PCR. The table has almost 95,000 clones, roughly 90% seen once. There are 13 residues in the CDR3. The ends were cut back, 6 bases at V and 5 bases at J, with 13 bases in the middle. Germline V CDR1 and CDR2: MGHDK, SYGVNS. The time point here: week 47, end of study. Vaccine doses each comprised 300 ug of mutant IDH1 20-mer peptide, with topical imiquimod. This clone was detected a few times. The antigen is undetermined. The V call is TRBV25-1, the J call TRBJ1-1; no clear D. The TCR sequence derives from a woman in her forties or fifties with glioma. This specimen consisted of PBMCs, obtained from a glioma patient whose treatment included an IDH1 peptide vaccine. The CDR3 coding sequence is TGTGCCAGCAGCCATAATCCGAAGACTGAAGCTTTCTTT. This translates into CASSHNPKTEAFF.